These 20 T cell receptor beta chains were sequenced from one sample in a study of shared clonotypes between healthy human individuals. Generated by immunoSEQ multiplex PCR, the TCRdb table keeps only in-frame clones and is missing some. The sample yields approximately 840,000 clones, 95% to 97% seen once. The naive CD8 fraction comprised CD45RO-negative cells positively selected for CCR7 and excluded terminally differentiated effector memory CD45RA+ cells. Sequences were obtained from naive CD8+ T cells sorted from blood. These receptors originate from a man younger than 40 in good health.

The genes are TRBV13 and TRBJ2-7; 9 bases map to TRBD2. The CDR3 consists of 15 residues. Germline CDR1 reads PRHDT; CDR2 reads FYEKMQ (reference sequence). V trimming: 5 bases; J trimming: 4 bases; junction bases outside the gene matches: 9. The CDR3: CASSPQGREGYEQYF. For the CDR3, the DNA is TGTGCCAGCAGCCCCCAAGGGCGGGAGGGGTACGAGCAGTACTTC.

The gene calls are TRBV19 and TRBJ2-7, with 7 bases matching TRBD2. CDR1 is LNHDA, CDR2 SQIVND, per germline (reference sequence). V was pared by 3 bases and J by 3 bases, with 5 bases of the junction left unmatched. The CDR3 extends over 14 amino acids. As DNA, the CDR3 is TGTGCCAGTAGTATGTCTAGCGGTTACTACGAGCAGTACTTC. As protein: CASSMSSGYYEQYF.

The J gene is TRBJ2-7, the V gene TRBV13; no reliable D call. Germline-derived CDR1 and CDR2 are PRHDT and FYEKMQ (reference sequence). The CDR3 is 13 residues long. With 5 bases removed from V and 0 bases from J, the gap between germline ends came to 8 bases. CDR3 bases: TGTGCCAGCAGCCGAGCTAACTCCTACGAGCAGTACTTC. It translates to CASSRANSYEQYF.

The chain employs TRBV7-9 and TRBJ1-1; D is unclear. Trimming removed 11 bases at V and 4 bases at J, with 14 bases between. Germline V gene lookup returns CDR1 SEHNR and CDR2 FQNEAQ (reference sequence). This CDR3 spans 12 amino acids. The CDR3 region has the DNA TGTGCCTGCGACCCGGACGGCACTGAAGCTTTCTTT. Its protein product is CACDPDGTEAFF.

V is TRBV11-2 and J is TRBJ2-1; 10 bases are a match to TRBD2. The CDR3 spans 17 residues. Germline-derived CDR1 and CDR2 are SGHAT and FQNNGV. J gave up 4 bases and V 4 bases, and 10 bases lay outside the gene matches. The chain's CDR3 is CASSSGPGLAIYNEQFF. DNA of the CDR3: TGTGCCAGCAGCTCGGGGCCGGGACTAGCGATATACAATGAGCAGTTCTTC.

V is TRBV27 and J is TRBJ1-2; 7 positions agree with TRBD1. The J segment lost 6 bases and the V segment lost 3 bases, leaving 10 bases of the junction unmatched. The CDR3 length is 15 residues. CDR1 MNHEY and CDR2 SMNVEV come from the germline V gene (reference sequence). The CDR3: CASSFGGGGRDGYTF. The CDR3 nucleotides read TGTGCCAGCAGTTTCGGAGGGGGCGGACGGGATGGCTACACCTTC.

V usage is TRBV30 and J usage is TRBJ1-5, with TRBD1 matching over 8 bases. Germline V CDR1 and CDR2: GTSNPN, SVGIG (reference sequence). The J segment lost 6 bases and the V segment lost 2 bases, leaving 12 bases of the junction unmatched. The CDR3 length is 16 residues. The CDR3 is CAWSLQGAGWAQPQHF. The CDR3 DNA is TGTGCCTGGAGTTTGCAGGGGGCAGGGTGGGCTCAGCCCCAGCATTTT.

The chain uses TRBV28 and TRBJ2-1; D remains ambiguous. V was clipped by 5 bases and J by 5 bases, with 16 bases between them. Germline lookup yields CDR1 MDHEN and CDR2 SYDVKM. The CDR3 totals 15 residues. The CDR3 sequence is CASSPQYESNNEQFF. The DNA of the CDR3 is TGTGCCAGCAGTCCCCAGTACGAAAGTAACAATGAGCAGTTCTTC.

The gene calls are TRBV29-1 and TRBJ2-7; D perhaps matches TRBD2 (6 bases). CDR3 length: 11 residues. Germline lookup yields CDR1 SQVTM and CDR2 ANQGSEA. Trimming pared 4 bases from V and 5 bases from J, leaving 9 bases between. The CDR3 nucleotides read TGCAGCGTTGGGGGGGACGACGAGCAGTACTTC. Protein product: CSVGGDDEQYF.

The CDR3 DNA sequence: TGTGCCAGCAGCGCCGGACTAGCGGGTACCAAAAACATTCAGTACTTC. Translation: CASSAGLAGTKNIQYF. The chain employs TRBV9 and TRBJ2-4, with 11 bases identical to TRBD2. This CDR3 is built from 16 residues. Per the germline V gene, CDR1 is SGDLS and CDR2 is YYNGEE. The V gene end was trimmed by 3 bases and the J gene end by 2 bases; junction bases not matched to a gene: 4.

CDR3 DNA sequence: TGTGCCAGCAGAATGTTTCTGACATCTAACTATGGCTACACCTTC. Its protein product is CASRMFLTSNYGYTF. The chain joins TRBV27 to TRBJ1-2; the D is unclear. Germline V lookup: CDR1 MNHEY, CDR2 SMNVEV (reference sequence). This CDR3 is built from 15 residues. Trimming cost V 6 bases and J 0 bases, with 14 bases left between them.

This clone was observed a few times. The chain joins TRBV19 to TRBJ1-5; 7 bases align to TRBD1. Germline V gives CDR1 LNHDA, CDR2 SQIVND (reference sequence). The CDR3 consists of 12 residues. V shed 8 bases, J shed 2 bases, and the junction held 0 bases outside the gene matches. CDR3 sequence reads: CASDRGNQPQHF. CDR3 coding DNA: TGTGCCAGTGACAGGGGCAATCAGCCCCAGCATTTT.

The chain joins TRBV29-1 to TRBJ2-1, with unresolved D. The germline V gene has CDR1 SQVTM and CDR2 ANQGSEA. Trimming took 1 base from V and 3 from J, leaving 4 bases between them. CDR3 length: 12 amino acids. The CDR3 DNA sequence: TGCAGCGTTGAAGGCTTCTACAATGAGCAGTTCTTC. This codes for CSVEGFYNEQFF.

This chain connects TRBV29-1 to TRBJ2-7; D is tentatively TRBD1 or TRBD2 (5 bases each). V was shortened by 7 bases and J by 3 bases, with 28 bases between the two germline ends. Germline-derived CDR1 and CDR2 are SQVTM and ANQGSEA. This CDR3 is 17 amino acids long. DNA for the CDR3: TGCAGCGCAGTGGGAGACAGCAACCAAGAGAGCTTCTACGAGCAGTACTTC. This encodes CSAVGDSNQESFYEQYF.

The J gene is TRBJ2-7, the V gene TRBV7-9; D call uncertain. The CDR3 contains 14 residues. Germline assignment: CDR1 SEHNR and CDR2 FQNEAQ (reference sequence). V was shortened by 5 bases and J by 5 bases, with 16 bases between the two germline ends. The CDR3 spells CASSPPPPRNEQYF. The CDR3 region has the DNA TGTGCCAGCAGCCCCCCACCGCCTAGGAACGAGCAGTACTTC.

The chain links TRBV11-2 to TRBJ2-1; TRBD1 or TRBD2 may be the D gene (5 bases each). The CDR3 loop spans 16 amino acids. V was clipped by 8 bases and J by 5 bases, with 22 bases between them. Looked up from germline, CDR1 is SGHAT and CDR2 is FQNNGV. The CDR3 nucleotides are TGTGCCAGCCTAGGGGATAGCGAGCGGAATAACAATGAGCAGTTCTTC. This translates into CASLGDSERNNNEQFF.

The chain carries TRBV11-1 and TRBJ2-1; D is uncertain. The length of the CDR3 is 14 residues. Trimming removed 1 base at V and 3 bases at J, with 7 bases between. CDR1 is SGHAT and CDR2 is FQDESV in the germline V gene (reference sequence). DNA for the CDR3: TGTGCCAGCAGCTTAGAAGCTAGCTACAATGAGCAGTTCTTC. Its translation is CASSLEASYNEQFF.

The CDR3 nucleotides are TGCGCCAGCAGCCAGGGACAGGGCAGCGAGACCCAGTACTTC. Amino acid sequence: CASSQGQGSETQYF. This chain connects TRBV5-1 to TRBJ2-5, with TRBD1 matching 9 bases. The germline gives CDR1 SGHRS, CDR2 YFSETQ. Trimming cost V 4 bases and J 5 bases; bases outside gene matches: 6. The CDR3 runs to 14 residues.

The DNA of the CDR3 is TGTGCCAGCAGCTCCACATGGGACGGTCAACACGGAAACACCATATATTTT. Translated: CASSSTWDGQHGNTIYF. The chain links TRBV5-4 to TRBJ1-3; a weak D match, TRBD1 (5 bases). Germline CDR1 reads SGHNT; CDR2 reads YYREEE (reference sequence). With 3 bases removed from V and 4 bases from J, the gap between germline ends came to 20 bases. CDR3 length: 17 amino acids.

This clone was seen a single time. The chain combines TRBV29-1 with TRBJ2-7; D not resolved. Germline loops: CDR1 SQVTM, CDR2 ANQGSEA. CDR3 length: 13 amino acids. Trimming shortened V by 3 bases and J by 4 bases, and 13 bases separated the two germline ends. DNA of the CDR3: TGCAGCGTTGAGGTCGGCGGATTGTACGAGCAGTACTTC. Protein: CSVEVGGLYEQYF.